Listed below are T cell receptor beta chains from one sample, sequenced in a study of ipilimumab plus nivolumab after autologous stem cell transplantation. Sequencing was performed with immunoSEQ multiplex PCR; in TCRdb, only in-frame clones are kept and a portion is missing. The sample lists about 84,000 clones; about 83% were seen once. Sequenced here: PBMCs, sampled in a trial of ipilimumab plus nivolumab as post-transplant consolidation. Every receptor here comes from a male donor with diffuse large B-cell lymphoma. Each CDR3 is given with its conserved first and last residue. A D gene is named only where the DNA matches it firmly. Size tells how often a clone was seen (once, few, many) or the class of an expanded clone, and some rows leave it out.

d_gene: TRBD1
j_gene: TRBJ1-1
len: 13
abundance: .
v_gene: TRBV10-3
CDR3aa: CAINDRVNTEAFF
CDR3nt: TGTGCCATTAACGACAGGGTGAACACTGAAGCTTTCTTT

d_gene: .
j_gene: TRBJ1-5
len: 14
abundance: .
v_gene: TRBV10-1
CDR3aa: CASSDRGAGQPQHF
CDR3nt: TGCGCCAGCAGTGACAGAGGGGCAGGGCAGCCCCAGCATTTT

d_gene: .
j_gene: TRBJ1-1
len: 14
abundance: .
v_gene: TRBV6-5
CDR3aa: CASRAPGRGTEAFF
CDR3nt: TGTGCCAGCAGAGCGCCCGGGAGGGGCACTGAAGCTTTCTTT

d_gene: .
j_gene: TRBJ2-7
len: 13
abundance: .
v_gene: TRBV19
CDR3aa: CASGGGLPHEQYF
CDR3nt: TGTGCCAGTGGCGGGGGCCTACCCCACGAGCAGTACTTC

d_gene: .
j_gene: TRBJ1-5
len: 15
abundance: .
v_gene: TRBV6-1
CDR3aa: CASSEWQRRDQPQHF
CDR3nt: TGTGCCAGCAGTGAATGGCAGAGGAGGGACCAGCCCCAGCATTTT

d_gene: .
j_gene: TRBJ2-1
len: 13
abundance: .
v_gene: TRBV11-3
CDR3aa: CASSFGELGEQFF
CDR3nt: TGTGCCAGCAGCTTTGGGGAATTAGGTGAGCAGTTCTTC

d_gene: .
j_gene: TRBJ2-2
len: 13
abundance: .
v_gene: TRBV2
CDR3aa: CASTNQEVGELFF
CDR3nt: TGTGCCAGCACCAACCAGGAGGTCGGGGAGCTGTTTTTT

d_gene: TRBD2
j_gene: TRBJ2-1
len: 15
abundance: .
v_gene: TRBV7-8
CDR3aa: CASSSSGGAYNEQFF
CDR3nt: TGTGCCAGCAGCTCTAGCGGGGGGGCCTACAATGAGCAGTTCTTC

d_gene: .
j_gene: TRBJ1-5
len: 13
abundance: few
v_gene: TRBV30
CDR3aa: CAWSVERNQPQHF
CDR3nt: TGTGCCTGGAGTGTGGAGAGAAATCAGCCCCAGCATTTT

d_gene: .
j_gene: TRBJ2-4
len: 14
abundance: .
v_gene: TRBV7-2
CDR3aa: CASSLGEGVSIQYF
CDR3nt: TGTGCCAGCAGCTTAGGAGAGGGAGTTAGCATTCAGTACTTC

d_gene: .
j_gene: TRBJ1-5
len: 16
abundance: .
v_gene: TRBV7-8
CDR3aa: CASSLEAGFGNQPQHF
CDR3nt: TGTGCCAGCAGCTTAGAGGCGGGGTTTGGCAATCAGCCCCAGCATTTT

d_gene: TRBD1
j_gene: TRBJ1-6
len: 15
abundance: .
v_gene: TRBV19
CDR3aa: CASRTGGLYNSPLHF
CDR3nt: TGTGCCAGCCGGACAGGGGGCCTCTATAATTCACCCCTCCACTTT

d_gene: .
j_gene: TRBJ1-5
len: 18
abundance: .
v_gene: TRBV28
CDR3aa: CANETPGTLILGGQPQHF
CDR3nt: TGTGCCAACGAGACTCCCGGGACACTTATCCTTGGGGGTCAGCCCCAGCATTTT

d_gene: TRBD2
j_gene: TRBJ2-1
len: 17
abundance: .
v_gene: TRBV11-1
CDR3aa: CASSLIPGLATYNEQFF
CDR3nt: TGTGCCAGCAGCTTGATACCGGGACTAGCGACCTACAATGAGCAGTTCTTC

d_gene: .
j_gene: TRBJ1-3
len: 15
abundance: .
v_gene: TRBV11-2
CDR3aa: CASSSGGESGNTIYF
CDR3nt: TGTGCCAGCAGCTCGGGGGGGGAATCTGGAAACACCATATATTTT

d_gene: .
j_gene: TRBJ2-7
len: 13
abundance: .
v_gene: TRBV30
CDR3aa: CAWTPYRAYEQYF
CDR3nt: TGTGCCTGGACCCCGTACAGGGCCTACGAGCAGTACTTC

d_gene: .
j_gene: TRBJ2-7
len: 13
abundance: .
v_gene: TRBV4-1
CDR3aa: CASSSSQGDEQYF
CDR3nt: TGCGCCAGCAGCTCCTCACAGGGTGACGAGCAGTACTTC

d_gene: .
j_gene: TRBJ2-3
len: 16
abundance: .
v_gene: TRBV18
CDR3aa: CASSLTRPRSTDTQYF
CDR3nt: TGTGCCAGCTCACTCACCCGTCCTCGTAGCACAGATACGCAGTATTTT

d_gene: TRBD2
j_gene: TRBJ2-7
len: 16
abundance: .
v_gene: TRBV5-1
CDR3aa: CASSVTSGGSSYEQYF
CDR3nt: TGCGCCAGCAGCGTGACTAGCGGGGGGTCCTCCTACGAGCAGTACTTC

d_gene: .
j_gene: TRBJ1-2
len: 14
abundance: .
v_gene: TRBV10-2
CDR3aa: CASSESEGIRGYTF
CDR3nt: TGCGCCAGCAGTGAGTCAGAAGGGATTCGTGGCTACACCTTC

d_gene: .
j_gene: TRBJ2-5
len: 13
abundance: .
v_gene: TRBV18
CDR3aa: CASSQGGGETQYF
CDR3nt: TGTGCCAGCTCTCAAGGGGGGGGCGAGACCCAGTACTTC

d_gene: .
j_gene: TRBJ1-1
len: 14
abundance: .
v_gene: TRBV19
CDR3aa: CASSMGSSVPEAFF
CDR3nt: TGTGCCAGTAGTATGGGGAGTTCCGTACCTGAAGCTTTCTTT

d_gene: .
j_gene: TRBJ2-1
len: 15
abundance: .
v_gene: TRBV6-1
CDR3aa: CASSELGAYYNEQFF
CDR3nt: TGTGCCAGCAGTGAACTGGGGGCGTATTACAATGAGCAGTTCTTC

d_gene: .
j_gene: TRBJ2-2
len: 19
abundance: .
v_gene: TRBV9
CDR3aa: CASSVAAGGPNANTGELFF
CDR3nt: TGTGCCAGCAGCGTAGCCGCCGGGGGGCCCAACGCGAACACCGGGGAGCTGTTTTTT

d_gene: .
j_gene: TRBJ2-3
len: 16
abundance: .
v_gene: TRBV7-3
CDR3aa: CASSSLPPGVGDTQYF
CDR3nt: TGTGCCAGCAGCTCTTTACCCCCAGGGGTTGGAGATACGCAGTATTTT

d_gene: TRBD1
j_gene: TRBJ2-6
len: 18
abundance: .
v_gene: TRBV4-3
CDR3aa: CASSQEPGTGSGANVLTF
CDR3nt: TGCGCCAGCAGCCAGGAACCCGGGACAGGGTCTGGGGCCAACGTCCTGACTTTC

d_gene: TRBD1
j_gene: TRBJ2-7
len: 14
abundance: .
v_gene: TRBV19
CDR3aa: CASSMPDRASEQYF
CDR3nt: TGTGCCAGTAGTATGCCCGACAGGGCCTCTGAGCAGTACTTC

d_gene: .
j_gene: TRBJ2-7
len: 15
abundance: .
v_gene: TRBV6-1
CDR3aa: CASKGVVWVPYEQYF
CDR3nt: TGTGCCAGCAAGGGTGTCGTCTGGGTACCCTACGAGCAGTACTTC

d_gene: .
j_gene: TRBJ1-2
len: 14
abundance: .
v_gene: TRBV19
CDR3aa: CASSSLPGSGGYTF
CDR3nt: TGTGCCAGTAGTTCACTCCCAGGCAGTGGTGGCTACACCTTC

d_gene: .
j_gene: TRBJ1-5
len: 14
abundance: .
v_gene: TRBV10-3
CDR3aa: CAISGDLSNQPQHF
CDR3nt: TGTGCCATCAGTGGGGACCTTAGCAATCAGCCCCAGCATTTT

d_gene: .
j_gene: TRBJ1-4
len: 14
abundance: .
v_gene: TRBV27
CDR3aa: CASSLTETNEKLFF
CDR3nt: TGTGCCAGCTCTCTGACGGAAACTAATGAAAAACTGTTTTTT

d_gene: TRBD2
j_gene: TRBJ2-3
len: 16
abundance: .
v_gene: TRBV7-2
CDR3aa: CASNTPQRGLTDTQYF
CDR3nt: TGTGCCAGCAACACCCCTCAGCGGGGACTCACAGATACGCAGTATTTT

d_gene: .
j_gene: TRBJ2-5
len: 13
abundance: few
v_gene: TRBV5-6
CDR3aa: CASSLALSETQYF
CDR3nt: TGTGCCAGCAGCTTGGCCCTGTCCGAGACCCAGTACTTC

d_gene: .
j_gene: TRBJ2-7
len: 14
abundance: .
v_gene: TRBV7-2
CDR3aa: CASSLSRPQGEQYF
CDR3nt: TGTGCCAGCAGCTTGAGCAGACCCCAGGGCGAGCAGTACTTC

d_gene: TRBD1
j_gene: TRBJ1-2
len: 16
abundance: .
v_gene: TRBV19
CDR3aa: CASSTSRLTGVSGYTF
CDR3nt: TGTGCCAGTAGTACTTCCCGCCTTACAGGGGTCAGTGGCTACACCTTC

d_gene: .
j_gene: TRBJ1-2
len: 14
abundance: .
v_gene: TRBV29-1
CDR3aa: CSVEDQDSNYGYTF
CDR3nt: TGCAGCGTTGAAGATCAGGACAGCAACTATGGCTACACCTTC

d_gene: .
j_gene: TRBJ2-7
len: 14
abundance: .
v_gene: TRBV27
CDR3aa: CASSSYRDTYEQYF
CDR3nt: TGTGCCAGCAGTTCCTATAGGGATACCTACGAGCAGTACTTC

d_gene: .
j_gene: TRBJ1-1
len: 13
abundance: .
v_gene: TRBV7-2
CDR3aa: CASSFTVSTEAFF
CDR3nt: TGTGCCAGCAGCTTTACAGTGAGCACTGAAGCTTTCTTT

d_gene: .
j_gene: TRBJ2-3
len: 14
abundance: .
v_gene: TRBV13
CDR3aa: CASSLVTVTDTQYF
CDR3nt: TGTGCCAGCAGCTTAGTCACCGTCACAGATACGCAGTATTTT

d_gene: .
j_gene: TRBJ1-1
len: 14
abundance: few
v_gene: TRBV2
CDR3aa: CASSESQGITEAFF
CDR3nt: TGTGCCAGCAGTGAATCGCAGGGGATAACTGAAGCTTTCTTT

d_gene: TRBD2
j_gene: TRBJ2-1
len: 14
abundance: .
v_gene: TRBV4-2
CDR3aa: CASSRAGEGNEQFF
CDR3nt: TGTGCCAGCAGCCGAGCGGGGGAGGGGAATGAGCAGTTCTTC

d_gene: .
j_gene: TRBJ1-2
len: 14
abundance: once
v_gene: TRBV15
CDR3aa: CATSRGAGAGGYTF
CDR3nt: TGTGCCACCAGCAGAGGCGCGGGGGCGGGAGGCTACACCTTC

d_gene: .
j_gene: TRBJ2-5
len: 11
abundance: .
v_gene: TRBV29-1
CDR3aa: CSVGTPETQYF
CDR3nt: TGCAGCGTTGGGACTCCGGAGACCCAGTACTTC

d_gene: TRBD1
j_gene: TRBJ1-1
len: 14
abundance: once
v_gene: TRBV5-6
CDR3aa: CASSWARGVAEAFF
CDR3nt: TGTGCCAGCAGCTGGGCCAGGGGGGTCGCTGAAGCTTTCTTT

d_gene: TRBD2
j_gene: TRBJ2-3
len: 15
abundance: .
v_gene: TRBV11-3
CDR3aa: CASSFASGGGDTQYF
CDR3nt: TGTGCCAGCAGCTTCGCTAGCGGGGGGGGAGATACGCAGTATTTT

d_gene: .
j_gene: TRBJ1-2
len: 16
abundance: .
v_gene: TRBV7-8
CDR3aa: CASSLAPLGPNYGYTF
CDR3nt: TGTGCCAGCAGCTTAGCTCCTCTGGGCCCTAACTATGGCTACACCTTC

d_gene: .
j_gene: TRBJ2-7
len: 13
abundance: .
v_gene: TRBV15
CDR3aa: CATSKRTDYEQYF
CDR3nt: TGTGCCACCAGCAAAAGGACAGATTACGAGCAGTACTTC

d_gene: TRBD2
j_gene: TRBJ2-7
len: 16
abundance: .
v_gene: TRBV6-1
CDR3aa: CASSEVSGGSLYEQYF
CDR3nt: TGTGCCAGCAGTGAAGTTTCCGGCGGGAGCCTCTACGAGCAGTACTTC